This TCR beta chain was captured by sequencing in a study of T-cell memory formation after mild COVID-19. Study context: For the most part, TCR clusters were specific to one donor. The study's findings and limits: Among clones peaking at day 37 in the second wave, SARS-CoV-2 specificity remained unconfirmed. Later expanders leaned CD4+, whereas clones that contracted between day 15 and 85 were balanced CD4/CD8.

Using constant-segment primers, 5'RACE produced TCR alpha and TCR beta cDNA libraries carrying sample barcodes and UMIs. TCRdb redid the calling of the 5' RACE reads with MiXCR, one entry per CDR3 protein. The repertoire holds 250,000 to 400,000 distinct CDR3 sequences, with about 13% as singletons. This clonotype was counted a few times. Its target is unknown. Sequenced input: PBMCs or a T cell subset sorted from them (not recorded which). The TCR originated in a man aged 18-30 years who had mild COVID-19 (a few samples of this study predate the infection). Cell type and time point are not known.

The CDR3 loop reads CASSQDPGGGQPQHF. The CDR3 nucleotides read TGTGCCAGCAGCCAAGATCCGGGGGGAGGGCAGCCCCAGCATTTT. This rearrangement joins TRBV3-1 to TRBJ1-5; D might be TRBD1 (5 bases). Germline CDR1 is LGHDT and CDR2 is YNNKEL (reference sequence). There are 15 residues in the CDR3. V was clipped by 0 bases and J by 7 bases, with 13 bases between them. Filled out from reference TRBV3-1 and TRBJ1-5, the complete variable domain reads DTAVSQTPKYLVTQMGNDKSIKCEQNLGHDTMYWYKQDSKKFLKIMFSYNNKELIINETVPNRFSPKSPDKAHLNLHINSLELGDSAVYFCASSQDPGGGQPQHFGDGTRLSIL.